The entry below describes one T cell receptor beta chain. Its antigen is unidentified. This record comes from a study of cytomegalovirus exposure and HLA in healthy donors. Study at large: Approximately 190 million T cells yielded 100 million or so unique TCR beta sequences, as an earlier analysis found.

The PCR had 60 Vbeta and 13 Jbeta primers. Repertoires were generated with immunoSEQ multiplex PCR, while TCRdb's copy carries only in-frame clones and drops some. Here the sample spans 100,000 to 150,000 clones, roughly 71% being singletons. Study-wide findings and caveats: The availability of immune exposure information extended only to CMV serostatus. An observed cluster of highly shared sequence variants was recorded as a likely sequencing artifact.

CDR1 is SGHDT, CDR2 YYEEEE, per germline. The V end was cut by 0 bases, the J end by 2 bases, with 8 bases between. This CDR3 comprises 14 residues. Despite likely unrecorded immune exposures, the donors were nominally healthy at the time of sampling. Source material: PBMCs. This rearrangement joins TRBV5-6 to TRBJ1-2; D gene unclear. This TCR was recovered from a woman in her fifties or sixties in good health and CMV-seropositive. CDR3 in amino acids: CASSLDGGNYGYTF. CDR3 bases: TGTGCCAGCAGCTTGGACGGCGGGAACTATGGCTACACCTTC. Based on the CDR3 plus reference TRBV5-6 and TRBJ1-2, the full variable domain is DAGVTQSPTHLIKTRGQQVTLRCSPKSGHDTVSWYQQALGQGPQFIFQYYEEEERQRGNFPDRFSGHQFPNYSSELNVNALLLGDSALYLCASSLDGGNYGYTFGSGTRLTVV.